The 27 T cell receptor beta chains below come from one sample, sequenced in a study of T cell responses to AZD1222 COVID-19 vaccine. Assay: immunoSEQ multiplex PCR; the TCRdb copy retains only in-frame clones and omits some. This table has 110,000 or so clones, approximately 90% appearing once. Here the sequenced sample was peripheral blood, taken 28 days after the second AZD1222 dose. The origin of the receptors is an adult who received the AZD1222 COVID-19 vaccine.

CDR3 amino acids: CASSPPKRGYEQYF. In DNA, the CDR3 is TGTGCCAGCTCACCACCAAAGCGGGGATACGAGCAGTACTTC. The chain has TRBV18 and TRBJ2-7; 7 bases map to TRBD2. The CDR3 is made up of 14 amino acids. CDR1 and CDR2 (germline): KGHSH, LQKENI. V was pared by 0 bases and J by 4 bases, with 3 bases of the junction left unmatched.

The chain links TRBV13 to TRBJ1-2, with TRBD1 matching over 9 bases. V trimming: 5 bases; J trimming: 4 bases; junction bases outside the gene matches: 14. The CDR3 sequence is 17 residues long. The germline V gene encodes CDR1 PRHDT and CDR2 FYEKMQ (reference sequence). Here the CDR3 DNA reads TGTGCCAGCAGCACCTCGCCAATGACAGGGGGAGTCTATGGCTACACCTTC. Its translation is CASSTSPMTGGVYGYTF.

This chain joins TRBV10-3 and TRBJ2-3; D is uncertain. The germline gives CDR1 ENHRY, CDR2 SYGVKD. The CDR3 is made up of 15 amino acids. Trimming took off 4 bases at V and 7 bases at J, with 18 bases between the two ends. CDR3 loop: CAISGGASGIYTQYF. As DNA, the CDR3 is TGTGCCATCAGTGGAGGTGCTTCTGGGATATATACGCAGTATTTT.

The V call is TRBV27, the J call TRBJ1-2; D is unclear. Trimming shortened V by 5 bases and J by 2 bases, and 18 bases separated the two germline ends. Germline CDR1 reads MNHEY; CDR2 reads SMNVEV (reference sequence). CDR3 size: 16 residues. In DNA, the CDR3 is TGTGCCAGCAGTCCTCCCGGCAGGTTATTAAACTATGGCTACACCTTC. This sequence encodes CASSPPGRLLNYGYTF.

This rearrangement joins TRBV7-3 to TRBJ1-1; no reliable D call. Germline V gene data show CDR1 as SGHTA and CDR2 as FQGTGA. Deletions cut 5 bases from V and 4 bases from J, with 17 bases between. This CDR3 comprises 15 residues. DNA of the CDR3: TGTGCCAGCAGCCTCCCGGTGGGGAGGAGCACTGAAGCTTTCTTT. This gives the protein CASSLPVGRSTEAFF.

As to this clone: This same CDR3 is encoded by further DNA sequences in the sample. This sequence joins TRBV18 and TRBJ2-7; D possibly corresponds to TRBD2 (6 bases). Trimming removed 3 bases at V and 1 base at J, with 10 bases between. Germline lookup yields CDR1 KGHSH and CDR2 LQKENI. This CDR3 has 14 residues. This CDR3 reads CASSPAGGSYEQYF. The CDR3 DNA reads TGTGCCAGCTCACCGGCCGGGGGTTCCTACGAGCAGTACTTC. Full variable domain (rest looked up from reference TRBV18 and TRBJ2-7): NAGVMQNPRHLVRRRGQEARLRCSPMKGHSHVYWYRQLPEEGLKFMVYLQKENIIDESGMPKERFSAEFPKEGPSILRIQQVVRGDSAAYFCASSPAGGSYEQYFGPGTRLTVT.

This chain joins TRBV29-1 and TRBJ2-3; D may be TRBD1 (6 bases). Trimming removed 5 bases at V and 2 bases at J, with 17 bases between. This CDR3 is built from 15 residues. CDR1 is SQVTM and CDR2 is ANQGSEA in the germline V gene. The CDR3, as DNA: TGCAGCGTTCAATTTTGGACAGAGCACACAGATACGCAGTATTTT. Its translation is CSVQFWTEHTDTQYF.

The J gene is TRBJ1-6, the V gene TRBV27; D remains unclear. Trimming stripped 8 bases from V and 7 bases from J, with 21 bases between. Germline CDR1 reads MNHEY; CDR2 reads SMNVEV (reference sequence). This CDR3 is built from 16 residues. CDR3 residues: CASGPNRVRRNSPLHF. CDR3 nucleotides: TGTGCCAGCGGCCCAAACCGGGTCAGACGAAATTCACCCCTCCACTTT.

The V gene is TRBV12-5, the J gene TRBJ1-5; no clear D. Germline CDR1 and CDR2: LGHNT and FRNRAP. The CDR3 loop spans 13 amino acids. The V and J ends lost 4 bases and 7 bases respectively, with 11 bases between them. The CDR3 here is CASGYRISQPQHF. The CDR3 DNA sequence: TGTGCTAGTGGTTACAGAATAAGCCAGCCCCAGCATTTT.

CDR3 sequence reads: CASSRKNSNQPQHF. CDR3 nucleotides: TGTGCCAGCAGCCGGAAGAATAGCAATCAGCCCCAGCATTTT. V and J are TRBV27 and TRBJ1-5, with no clear D. Per germline, CDR1 MNHEY and CDR2 SMNVEV (reference sequence). The V end lost 6 bases, the J end lost 0 bases, and 9 bases lay between the germline ends. This CDR3 is built from 14 residues.

The chain is built from TRBV7-9 and TRBJ1-2; no firm D call. The ends were cut back, 1 base at V and 3 bases at J, with 6 bases in the middle. The CDR3 has 13 residues. Germline assignment: CDR1 SEHNR and CDR2 FQNEAQ (reference sequence). CDR3 nucleotides: TGTGCCAGCAGCTTAGGGCCTGACTATGGCTACACCTTC. Translated: CASSLGPDYGYTF.

The chain links TRBV12-5 to TRBJ1-2; 8 bases are a match to TRBD1. The junction had 7 bases not matched to a gene; V was cut back by 6 bases and J by 4 bases. Germline CDR1 LGHNT, CDR2 FRNRAP. The CDR3 runs to 14 residues. Here the CDR3 reads CASGLDRAIYGYTF. For the CDR3, the DNA is TGTGCTAGTGGCCTGGACAGGGCCATCTATGGCTACACCTTC.

The chain couples TRBV9 to TRBJ2-1; unclear D gene. The CDR3 extends over 12 amino acids. V dropped 2 bases and J dropped 8 bases, with 8 bases sitting between them. CDR1 is SGDLS, CDR2 YYNGEE, per germline. CDR3 DNA: TGTGCCAGCAGCGTGGGTTTTCATGAGCAGTTCTTC. Amino acid sequence: CASSVGFHEQFF.

This chain uses TRBV6-2 or TRBV6-3 with TRBJ2-3; 7 bases align to TRBD1. The V gene end was trimmed by 6 bases and the J gene end by 0 bases; junction bases not matched to a gene: 6. The length of the CDR3 is 15 residues. Germline loops: CDR1 MNHEY, CDR2 SVGEGT. Written as DNA, the CDR3 is TGTGCCAGCAGACCTGGGACAGCTAGCACAGATACGCAGTATTTT. Translated: CASRPGTASTDTQYF.

The chain carries TRBV7-9 and TRBJ2-1; 7 nucleotides align to TRBD2. Per the germline V gene, CDR1 is SEHNR and CDR2 is FQNEAQ (reference sequence). The CDR3 runs 15 residues. After removal of 0 bases from V and 5 bases from J, the junction contained 4 bases not matched to a gene. CDR3 protein: CASSLAAGDHNEQFF. As DNA, the CDR3 is TGTGCCAGCAGCTTAGCGGCGGGGGACCACAATGAGCAGTTCTTC.

This chain joins TRBV20-1 and TRBJ1-4; D may be TRBD1 (5 bases). The CDR3 has 14 residues. CDR1 is DFQATT and CDR2 is SNEGSKA in the germline V gene (reference sequence). The ends were cut back, 3 bases at V and 7 bases at J, with 15 bases in the middle. The CDR3 here is CSASLGPPGEKLFF. The CDR3 DNA sequence: TGCAGTGCTAGTTTGGGGCCCCCCGGTGAAAAACTGTTTTTT.

The CDR3 loop reads CASSVDKGLVSPLHF. CDR3 in DNA: TGTGCCAGCAGCGTAGACAAGGGGCTCGTTTCACCCCTCCACTTT. This chain joins TRBV9 and TRBJ1-6; perhaps TRBD1 as D (5 bases). Trimming took 0 bases from V and 9 from J, leaving 13 bases between them. CDR1 SGDLS and CDR2 YYNGEE come from the germline V gene. The CDR3 is made up of 15 amino acids.

CDR3: CASSGLRTSVLYEQYF. The CDR3 DNA is TGTGCCAGCAGCGGACTTCGGACTAGCGTCCTTTACGAGCAGTACTTC. The chain uses TRBV27 and TRBJ2-7, with 9 bases fitting TRBD2. V was pared by 6 bases and J by 4 bases, with 13 bases of the junction left unmatched. Germline V lookup: CDR1 MNHEY, CDR2 SMNVEV (reference sequence). CDR3 length: 16 amino acids.

V gene TRBV6-2 or TRBV6-3 combines with J gene TRBJ2-6; no reliable D call. The CDR3 runs 15 residues. Deletions cut 4 bases from V and 1 base from J, with 8 bases between. CDR1 MNHEY and CDR2 SVGEGT come from the germline V gene. CDR3: CASSSTSSGANVLTF. CDR3 DNA: TGTGCCAGCAGTTCGACAAGTTCTGGGGCCAACGTCCTGACTTTC.

The rearrangement uses TRBV18 and TRBJ2-1; D is ambiguous. Germline assignment: CDR1 KGHSH and CDR2 LQKENI. CDR3 length: 12 residues. Trimming cost V 7 bases and J 10 bases, with 14 bases left between them. The CDR3 loop reads CASFPETGEQFF. The CDR3 DNA is TGTGCCAGCTTCCCGGAAACTGGAGAGCAGTTCTTC.

This sequence joins TRBV5-1 and TRBJ1-2, with D possibly TRBD1 on 5 matching bases. CDR1 is SGHRS and CDR2 is YFSETQ in the germline V gene. The V and J ends lost 4 bases and 6 bases respectively, with 16 bases between them. CDR3 length equals 14 residues. The CDR3 DNA sequence: TGCGCCAGCAGCCCCCCTGGAAAGGGGCATGGCTACACCTTC. Its translation is CASSPPGKGHGYTF.

J is TRBJ2-1 and V is TRBV28; TRBD1 is a possible D gene (5 bases). CDR3 length equals 15 residues. The germline V gene encodes CDR1 MDHEN and CDR2 SYDVKM. V was trimmed by 8 bases and J by 5 bases, leaving 19 bases between them. The CDR3 DNA reads TGTGCCAGCGAAAGCTGGACAAAACTAAACAATGAGCAGTTCTTC. Amino acid sequence: CASESWTKLNNEQFF.

This chain joins TRBV2 and TRBJ2-3; the D gene is possibly TRBD2 (6 bases). The CDR3 runs 13 residues. CDR1 and CDR2 from the germline V gene are SNHLY and FYNNEI. The V and J ends lost 7 bases and 4 bases respectively, with 12 bases between them. This chain's CDR3 is CASTGTVPDTQYF. For the CDR3, the DNA is TGTGCCAGCACCGGGACTGTTCCAGATACGCAGTATTTT.

The chain has TRBV18 and TRBJ1-1, with D hard to call. CDR1 is KGHSH, CDR2 LQKENI, per germline. The CDR3 length is 13 residues. The V end lost 3 bases, the J end lost 5 bases, and 10 bases lay between the germline ends. CDR3 bases: TGTGCCAGCTCACCGGCGACCGAAACTGAAGCTTTCTTT. Protein product: CASSPATETEAFF.

This clone was observed a few times. The rearrangement uses TRBV28 and TRBJ2-1; the D gene could be TRBD1 or TRBD2 (7 bases each). The CDR3 extends over 18 amino acids. V dropped 9 bases and J dropped 0 bases, with 24 bases sitting between them. Germline V gene sequence: CDR1 MDHEN, CDR2 SYDVKM. The CDR3 loop reads CASPGGLTSEGSYNEQFF. The CDR3 region has the DNA TGTGCCAGTCCAGGGGGTCTTACTAGCGAGGGCTCCTACAATGAGCAGTTCTTC.

The chain recombines TRBV15 with TRBJ2-7; no firm D call. The CDR3 runs 14 residues. The germline CDR1 and CDR2 sequences are LNHNV and YYDKDF (reference sequence). V was trimmed by 0 bases and J by 5 bases, leaving 11 bases between them. Here the CDR3 reads CATSRDRSINEQYF. CDR3 bases: TGTGCCACCAGCAGAGATAGGAGTATCAACGAGCAGTACTTC. The full variable domain, completed using reference TRBV15 and TRBJ2-7, is DAMVIQNPRYQVTQFGKPVTLSCSQTLNHNVMYWYQQKSSQAPKLLFHYYDKDFNNEADTPDNFQSRRPNTSFCFLDIRSPGLGDTAMYLCATSRDRSINEQYFGPGTRLTVT.

The chain joins TRBV4-3 to TRBJ2-2; 7 bases agree with TRBD2. The V segment lost 4 bases and the J segment 2 bases; nucleotides outside the gene matches: 7. Germline loops: CDR1 LGHNA, CDR2 YSLEER. The CDR3 covers 16 residues. The DNA for the CDR3 is TGCGCCAGCAGCCGGGACGGGACTACCAACACCGGGGAGCTGTTTTTT. Protein product: CASSRDGTTNTGELFF.